Shown below are 19 T cell receptor beta chains from a single sample sequenced in a study of T cell repertoires in cytomegalovirus infection. These receptors are not linked to any known antigen. MiXCR, applied by TCRdb to the reads, yields one record per CDR3 protein. The sample has fewer than 850,000 distinct CDR3 sequences, almost 30% seen once. The sequencing used cultured CD8+ T cells from PBMCs, collected from culture after CMV antigen stimulation. The receptor set was obtained from a human donor in good health (CMV status not recorded). Some clones in this sample may be carry-over from other donors' samples.

This clonotype has only a few counts. The CDR3 DNA sequence: TGTGCCAGCATTAACGAAGGAACACAAAACACTGAAGCTTTCTTT. Amino acids: CASINEGTQNTEAFF. This chain joins TRBV2 and TRBJ1-1; D is ambiguous. V lost 7 bases to trimming and J lost 2 bases, with 17 bases between them. CDR3 length: 15 residues. Germline-derived CDR1 and CDR2 are SNHLY and FYNNEI.

A note on this clonotype: One end of the junction does not line up with germline, which may come from a read error. This rearrangement joins TRBV5-1 to TRBJ2-7; TRBD2 agrees at 7 bases. The CDR3 has 13 amino acids. Germline CDR1 is SGHRS and CDR2 is YFSETQ. CDR3 amino acids: CASRLGLSYEQYF. CDR3 DNA sequence: TGCGCCAGCAGGTTGGGACTATCCTACGAGCAGTACTTC. Full variable domain (remainder filled in from reference TRBV5-1 and TRBJ2-7): KAGVTQTPRYLIKTRGQQVTLSCSPISGHRSVSWYQQTPGQGLQFLFEYFSETQRNKGNFPGRFSGRQFSNSRSEMNVSTLELGDSALYLCASRLGLSYEQYFGPGTRLTVT.

This clonotype occurred a few times. The chain is built from TRBV4-2 and TRBJ2-7, with a possible D match to TRBD1 (6 bases). The CDR3 is 16 amino acids. Germline CDR1 LGHNA, CDR2 YNFKEQ. V lost 0 bases and J 1 base, leaving 13 bases between the germline ends. DNA of the CDR3: TGTGCCAGCAGCCAAGAGACAGGCCTAAAATCCTACGAGCAGTACTTC. As protein: CASSQETGLKSYEQYF.

CDR3 in DNA: TGTGCCAGCAGTGAATTCTTTGGAAACACCATATATTTT. It codes for CASSEFFGNTIYF. This chain connects TRBV25-1 to TRBJ1-3; no clear D gene. The CDR3 sequence is 13 residues long. V was pared by 1 base and J by 3 bases, with 4 bases between. Germline CDR1 is MGHDK and CDR2 is SYGVNS.

This clonotype was recorded at least ten times. The V gene is TRBV7-2, the J gene TRBJ2-1; 7 bases align to TRBD1. The germline V gene has CDR1 SGHTA and CDR2 FQGNSA. CDR3 length equals 15 residues. After removal of 8 bases from V and 1 base from J, the junction contained 8 bases not matched to a gene. The CDR3 region has the DNA TGTGCCAGCGGGATATGGGACAGTTCCTACAATGAGCAGTTCTTC. Amino acid sequence: CASGIWDSSYNEQFF.

This chain links TRBV4-3 with TRBJ1-6; D uncertain. The CDR3 has 16 residues. Germline CDR1 reads LGHNA; CDR2 reads YSLEER. V was pared by 0 bases and J by 7 bases, with 13 bases between. The DNA for the CDR3 is TGCGCCAGCAGCCAAGATCCAGCGGTGGGGAATTCACCCCTCCACTTT. It encodes CASSQDPAVGNSPLHF.

This clonotype turned up a few times. The V gene is TRBV7-8, the J gene TRBJ2-7, with TRBD1 identical over 7 bases. Looked up from germline, CDR1 is SGHVS and CDR2 is FQNEAQ. The CDR3 loop spans 14 amino acids. The V gene end was trimmed by 1 base and the J gene end by 5 bases; junction bases not matched to a gene: 5. The DNA of the CDR3 is TGTGCCAGCAGCTTAGGGGACACAGGGGACGAGCAGTACTTC. Its translation: CASSLGDTGDEQYF.

This clonotype was counted at least ten times. J is TRBJ2-1 and V is TRBV7-2, with a weak D call TRBD2 (6 bases). This CDR3 is built from 17 residues. CDR1 and CDR2 (germline): SGHTA, FQGNSA. V gave up 0 bases and J gave up 3 bases, with 15 bases separating them. CDR3 amino acids: CASSLAEGRAYYNEQFF. The CDR3 region has the DNA TGTGCCAGCAGCTTAGCGGAGGGACGGGCTTACTACAATGAGCAGTTCTTC.

The chain carries TRBV5-1 and TRBJ2-7; a weak D match, TRBD2 (5 bases). Trimming shortened V by 0 bases and J by 2 bases, and 12 bases separated the two germline ends. The germline gives CDR1 SGHRS, CDR2 YFSETQ. The CDR3 runs 15 residues. The CDR3 sequence: CASSLEPSNAYEQYF. The CDR3, as DNA: TGCGCCAGCAGCTTGGAACCTAGCAACGCCTACGAGCAGTACTTC.

The chain recombines TRBV7-2 with TRBJ2-3; a possible D gene is TRBD2 (7 bases). V dropped 8 bases and J dropped 1 base, with 19 bases sitting between them. This CDR3 region has 16 residues. CDR1 and CDR2 from the germline V gene are SGHTA and FQGNSA. This CDR3 reads CASAPWGGPGTDTQYF. CDR3 bases: TGTGCCAGCGCCCCTTGGGGGGGGCCGGGCACAGATACGCAGTATTTT.

The rearrangement joins TRBV19 to TRBJ2-1; D perhaps matches TRBD2 (6 bases). There are 13 residues in the CDR3. V dropped 6 bases and J dropped 6 bases, with 12 bases sitting between them. Per germline, CDR1 LNHDA and CDR2 SQIVND (reference sequence). Written as DNA, the CDR3 is TGTGCCAGTAGAACGGTGGGGGGCAATGAGCAGTTCTTC. Amino acid sequence: CASRTVGGNEQFF.

V is TRBV5-1 and J is TRBJ2-1, with D uncertain. V was pared by 0 bases and J by 3 bases, with 10 bases between. The germline V gene has CDR1 SGHRS and CDR2 YFSETQ. The CDR3 has 15 residues. CDR3 coding DNA: TGCGCCAGCAGCTTGGCGGCAGACTTCTACAATGAGCAGTTCTTC. Translated, it gives CASSLAADFYNEQFF.

This clonotype has only a few counts. The chain is built from TRBV24-1 and TRBJ2-5, with 7 nucleotides matching TRBD1. Germline V lookup: CDR1 KGHDR, CDR2 SFDVKD. With 2 bases clipped from V and 5 bases from J, the junction kept 16 bases outside the gene matches. This CDR3 is built from 18 residues. The CDR3 region has the DNA TGTGCCACCAGTGATTCTCCGACAGGGCCTCTTCGTAGGGAGACCCAGTACTTC. Residues: CATSDSPTGPLRRETQYF.

The chain links TRBV19 to TRBJ1-2, with D possibly matching TRBD1 (6 bases). The CDR3 extends over 13 amino acids. CDR1 LNHDA and CDR2 SQIVND come from the germline V gene (reference sequence). Trimming shortened V by 6 bases and J by 1 base, and 9 bases separated the two germline ends. The CDR3 reads CASRAGHNYGYTF. CDR3 sequence (DNA): TGTGCCAGTAGAGCGGGACATAACTATGGCTACACCTTC.

Many counts were recorded for this clonotype. This chain joins TRBV19 and TRBJ1-1; maybe TRBD1 (5 bases). CDR3 size: 16 residues. Trimming took off 1 base at V and 0 bases at J, with 12 bases between the two ends. Germline V lookup: CDR1 LNHDA, CDR2 SQIVND (reference sequence). CDR3 protein: CASSIAWGGVNTEAFF. The DNA of the CDR3 is TGTGCCAGTAGTATAGCATGGGGCGGTGTGAACACTGAAGCTTTCTTT.

V usage is TRBV29-1 and J usage is TRBJ1-2; possibly TRBD1 for D (5 bases). Germline assignment: CDR1 SQVTM and CDR2 ANQGSEA. Trimming took 6 bases from V and 4 from J, leaving 12 bases between them. CDR3 length: 12 amino acids. The CDR3 region has the DNA TGCAGCGTGGGCACGACAGTCTATGGCTACACCTTC. The encoded protein is CSVGTTVYGYTF.

The chain uses TRBV9 and TRBJ2-2; a weak D match, TRBD2 (6 bases). Trimming left V 9 bases short and J 4 bases short, with 13 bases between. CDR1 is SGDLS, CDR2 YYNGEE, per germline. CDR3 length equals 13 residues. The CDR3 DNA follows: TGTGCCACCACTGGGGGGAGCACCGGGGAGCTGTTTTTT. Residues: CATTGGSTGELFF.

V and J are TRBV5-1 and TRBJ2-1; TRBD2 is a possible D gene (6 bases). V was shortened by 2 bases and J by 7 bases, with 19 bases between the two germline ends. The germline gives CDR1 SGHRS, CDR2 YFSETQ. This CDR3 is built from 16 residues. The CDR3 coding sequence is TGCGCCAGCAGCTTTTCCCGCAGGGAGGATGCGAATGAGCAGTTCTTC. Amino acid sequence: CASSFSRREDANEQFF.

This clonotype showed up just a few times. One end of the junction does not line up with germline, which may come from a read error. The CDR3 here is CASSPEGVYRELFF. CDR3 bases: TGTGCTAGCAGCCCCGAAGGGGTTTATCGGGAGCTGTTTTTT. The chain recombines TRBV7-7 with TRBJ2-2; D possibly corresponds to TRBD1 (5 bases). Germline-derived CDR1 and CDR2 are SSHAT and FNYEAQ (reference sequence). CDR3 length: 14 residues.